Below, one T cell receptor beta chain is given with its context. The entry originates in a study of blood T cell repertoires in COVID-19. Whole-study context: Acute and convalescent COVID-19 samples came from the United States, Italy and Spain. Nucleic acid was either cDNA or gDNA, and it came from T cells, B-cell-depleted T cells, or PBMCs.

V was pared by 5 bases and J by 5 bases, with 7 bases of the junction left unmatched. Looked up from germline, CDR1 is WSHSY and CDR2 is SAAADI. This CDR3 has 14 residues. Methods used by the authors: Amplification of reference gene primers provided the estimated nucleated cell counts. Data came from immunoSEQ multiplex PCR; TCRdb stores just in-frame clones and leaves some out. V, J and clone size reflect that table, while D and trimming were determined from the DNA. The table lists 110,000 or so clones, roughly three quarters of them singletons. Sequencing was done on a sample of peripheral blood. The chain recombines TRBV10-2 with TRBJ2-7; TRBD1 aligns across 9 bases. This receptor was taken from a human donor in a cohort sampled during active COVID-19. CDR3 sequence (DNA): TGCGCCAGCAGTACGGGACAGGGACTCCACGAGCAGTACTTC. It yields the protein CASSTGQGLHEQYF.